Listed here are 23 T cell receptor beta chains from one sample, sequenced in a study of blood T cell repertoires in COVID-19. Using immunoSEQ multiplex PCR, the repertoire was profiled, and TCRdb retains in-frame clones only, with some absent. This sample yields 250,000 to 350,000 clones, of which just over 90% are seen a single time; approximately 2% belongs to the top ten. The sample comprised peripheral blood. The receptors shown here come from a woman in her 30s with COVID-19, enrolled during active disease.

This chain joins TRBV6-6 and TRBJ1-2; D gene unclear. CDR1 is MNHNY and CDR2 is SVGAGI in the germline V gene (reference sequence). The CDR3 spans 15 residues. The V gene lost 2 bases and the J gene lost 5 bases, with 15 bases spanning the gap. In DNA, the CDR3 is TGTGCCAGCAGTTACACCCACCTAATCCCTTATGGCTACACCTTC. It specifies CASSYTHLIPYGYTF.

This chain links TRBV5-8 with TRBJ1-1; 7 bases align to TRBD1. Unmatched junction bases numbered 6, after V lost 7 bases and J lost 0 bases. Germline V gives CDR1 SGHTS, CDR2 YDEGEE. The CDR3 sequence is 14 residues long. Written as DNA, the CDR3 is TGTGCCAGCTCGAGGGGGCGTTTGAACACTGAAGCTTTCTTT. Encoded protein: CASSRGRLNTEAFF.

The chain uses TRBV3-1 (or the pseudogene TRBV3-2) and TRBJ1-2; 10 bases line up with TRBD1. V gave up 0 bases and J gave up 5 bases; unmatched junction bases: 3. The CDR3 has 15 residues. Germline lookup yields CDR1 LGHDT and CDR2 YNNKEL (reference sequence). CDR3 DNA sequence: TGTGCCAGCAGCCAAGATAGGGACAGGGGATATGGCTACACCTTC. This gives the protein CASSQDRDRGYGYTF.

The DNA for the CDR3 is TGTGCCAGCAGCGTCGAAGGGGTTAGGGAGCAGTACTTC. Translating gives CASSVEGVREQYF. The genes are TRBV9 and TRBJ2-7, with D perhaps matching TRBD1 (5 bases). The germline V and J ends were trimmed by 2 bases and 7 bases, with 13 bases remaining between them. There are 13 residues in the CDR3. Germline V gene lookup returns CDR1 SGDLS and CDR2 YYNGEE.

Only one count was recorded for this clone. In DNA form, the CDR3 reads TGTGCCAGCAGTTGGGACTCGAGCACAGATACGCAGTATTTT. It codes for CASSWDSSTDTQYF. The rearrangement uses TRBV2 and TRBJ2-3, with D tentatively TRBD2 (6 bases). CDR1 and CDR2 (germline): SNHLY, FYNNEI. Trimming removed 5 bases at V and 0 bases at J, with 9 bases between. The CDR3 has 14 residues.

The chain combines TRBV5-5 with TRBJ1-1; D not resolved. The germline gives CDR1 SGHKS, CDR2 YYEKEE (reference sequence). Trimming cost V 0 bases and J 5 bases, with 11 bases left between them. This CDR3 has 14 amino acids. CDR3 coding DNA: TGTGCCAGCAGCTTGGCCGGAGGTGGTACTGAAGCTTTCTTT. Encoded protein: CASSLAGGGTEAFF.

The chain combines TRBV7-8 with TRBJ1-4, with 10 bases fitting TRBD1. V shed 3 bases and J 6 bases; nucleotides not matched to a gene: 7. CDR3 size: 16 residues. The germline V gene has CDR1 SGHVS and CDR2 FQNEAQ. CDR3 bases: TGTGCCAGCAGCTTGGGGACAGGGGTCATGGATGAAAAACTGTTTTTT. This gives the protein CASSLGTGVMDEKLFF.

J is TRBJ1-5 and V is TRBV2, with D possibly TRBD1 on 6 matching bases. The V gene's germline CDR1 is SNHLY and CDR2 FYNNEI. The CDR3 sequence is 13 residues long. The V end lost 7 bases, the J end lost 6 bases, and 13 bases lay between the germline ends. In DNA form, the CDR3 reads TGTGCCAGCACAGGGGAAGGGGGTCAGCCCCAGCATTTT. Its translation is CASTGEGGQPQHF.

V usage is TRBV27 and J usage is TRBJ1-3; no firm D call. The CDR3 sequence is 13 residues long. The V and J ends lost 2 bases and 4 bases respectively, with 6 bases between them. Germline assignment: CDR1 MNHEY and CDR2 SMNVEV (reference sequence). CDR3 region: CASSLNGGNTIYF. The DNA for the CDR3 is TGTGCCAGCAGTTTAAATGGCGGAAACACCATATATTTT.

This chain connects TRBV6-6 to TRBJ1-2; 10 positions agree with TRBD1. The CDR3 spans 13 residues. V lost 6 bases, J lost 7 bases, and 5 bases stayed unmatched. The germline V gene encodes CDR1 MNHNY and CDR2 SVGAGI (reference sequence). CDR3 DNA: TGTGCCAGCAGCCCGACAGGGGGCGGTGGCTACACCTTC. As protein: CASSPTGGGGYTF.

This clone occurred once. V gene TRBV4-1 combines with J gene TRBJ1-5; 7 bases are a match to TRBD1. Germline values: CDR1 MGHRA, CDR2 YSYEKL. CDR3 length: 16 residues. Germline trimming cut 2 bases from V and 7 bases from J; bases unmatched to any gene: 11. The CDR3 loop is CASSQLQGVVHQPQHF. As DNA, the CDR3 is TGCGCCAGCAGCCAACTTCAGGGGGTTGTACACCAGCCCCAGCATTTT.

The CDR3 nucleotides read TGTGCCAGCAGTCACGGGGGATTTAATGGCTACACCTTC. Translated: CASSHGGFNGYTF. The chain couples TRBV6-2 or TRBV6-3 to TRBJ1-2; D is possibly TRBD1 (5 bases). V gave up 5 bases and J gave up 6 bases, with 13 bases separating them. Germline lookup yields CDR1 MNHEY and CDR2 SVGEGT. The CDR3 spans 13 residues.

This clone appeared a single time. The chain joins TRBV6-6 to TRBJ1-5; the D gene is possibly TRBD1 (6 bases). Germline V gives CDR1 MNHNY, CDR2 SVGAGI (reference sequence). CDR3 length: 13 residues. Trimming removed 6 bases at V and 4 bases at J, with 10 bases between. DNA for the CDR3: TGTGCCAGCAGCCAGGGGTTGAATCAGCCCCAGCATTTT. Translated: CASSQGLNQPQHF.

As regards this clone: A read error may explain this, as a much larger clone is one base away. At the DNA level, this CDR3 is encoded by other sequences in the same sample as well. The chain has TRBV10-3 and TRBJ1-4; D unresolved. Germline CDR1 reads ENHRY; CDR2 reads SYGVKD. Trimming cost V 0 bases and J 7 bases, with 15 bases left between them. This CDR3 has 16 amino acids. CDR3 sequence reads: CAISESPIRGSEKLFF. In DNA, the CDR3 is TGTGCCATCAGTGAGTCCCCAATCCGGGGTTCTGAAAAACTGTTTTTT.

J is TRBJ2-5 and V is TRBV4-1; 10 bases map to TRBD2. The CDR3 runs 16 residues. In germline, CDR1 is MGHRA, CDR2 YSYEKL. V gave up 5 bases and J gave up 4 bases; unmatched junction bases: 10. CDR3 in DNA: TGCGCCAGCAGCTCCGTCGGGATAGCGGGAGGAGAGACCCAGTACTTC. Translated: CASSSVGIAGGETQYF.

V usage is TRBV25-1 and J usage is TRBJ1-1, with D maybe TRBD1 (5 bases). Germline CDR1 MGHDK, CDR2 SYGVNS. Between the trimmed V and J ends, which lost 7 bases and 1 base, there was a span of 10 bases. This CDR3 is built from 13 residues. CDR3 bases: TGTGCCAGCACTCCTCAGGGGAACACTGAAGCTTTCTTT. It encodes CASTPQGNTEAFF.

The chain is built from TRBV25-1 and TRBJ2-5; 7 bases fit TRBD2. Germline V CDR1 and CDR2: MGHDK, SYGVNS. The CDR3 spans 14 residues. The ends lost 6 bases at V and 6 bases at J; junction bases unmatched: 10. The CDR3 reads CASRASGEGKTQYF. CDR3 DNA sequence: TGTGCCAGCAGGGCCAGCGGGGAAGGGAAGACCCAGTACTTC.

The CDR3, as DNA: TGTGCCAGCAGTTTACAGGGGACAGGGGGCTATGGCTACACCTTC. This codes for CASSLQGTGGYGYTF. The chain recombines TRBV28 with TRBJ1-2, with 11 bases fitting TRBD1. The CDR3 has 15 amino acids. The germline V gene encodes CDR1 MDHEN and CDR2 SYDVKM. J was trimmed by 4 bases and V by 2 bases; bases with no gene match: 3.

The CDR3 sequence is CASYGEGQGGQQPQHF. The CDR3, as DNA: TGTGCCAGCTATGGAGAGGGACAGGGAGGGCAGCAGCCCCAGCATTTT. The chain joins TRBV28 to TRBJ1-5; 9 positions agree with TRBD1. The CDR3 length is 16 residues. The germline V gene encodes CDR1 MDHEN and CDR2 SYDVKM. V lost 8 bases to trimming and J lost 7 bases; unmatched junction nucleotides: 15.

As to this clone: Additional DNA sequences in this sample encode the identical CDR3. The rearrangement uses TRBV3-1 (or the pseudogene TRBV3-2) and TRBJ2-1, with 11 bases that match TRBD2. Trimming at V came to 2 bases and at J to 3 bases, leaving 0 bases not matched to a gene. There are 15 residues in the CDR3. Germline V gene sequence: CDR1 LGHDT, CDR2 YNNKEL (reference sequence). CDR3 protein: CASSQTSGGYNEQFF. The CDR3 nucleotides read TGTGCCAGCAGCCAAACTAGCGGGGGCTACAATGAGCAGTTCTTC.

The rearrangement uses TRBV19 and TRBJ2-1; possible D gene TRBD1, 6 bases. Germline assignment: CDR1 LNHDA and CDR2 SQIVND (reference sequence). Trimming cost V 1 base and J 6 bases, with 16 bases left between them. The CDR3 is 16 residues long. The DNA for the CDR3 is TGTGCCAGTAGTATAGCTGTACAGGGTTGGGGCAATGAGCAGTTCTTC. It specifies CASSIAVQGWGNEQFF.

The rearrangement links TRBV5-6 to TRBJ1-4; 7 bases are shared with TRBD1. Germline V gene data show CDR1 as SGHDT and CDR2 as YYEEEE. Trimming took 3 bases from V and 11 from J; bases not matched to a gene: 4. The CDR3 totals 12 residues. Written as DNA, the CDR3 is TGTGCCAGCAGCTGGACGACAGGGAAACTGTTTTTT. Translated: CASSWTTGKLFF.

The gene calls are TRBV11-2 and TRBJ1-1; 9 nucleotides agree with TRBD1. Trimming cost V 3 bases and J 3 bases; bases outside gene matches: 11. The CDR3 is made up of 17 amino acids. CDR1 SGHAT and CDR2 FQNNGV come from the germline V gene. CDR3 region: CASSFGLANRGHTEAFF. The CDR3 DNA sequence: TGTGCCAGCAGCTTCGGGCTCGCCAACAGGGGGCACACTGAAGCTTTCTTT.